The 31 T cell receptor beta chains below all came from one sample that was sequenced in a study of CD8+ T cells in alopecia areata (dated by TCRdb to 2017 to 2018). Receptor libraries were prepared by the immunoSEQ multiplex PCR assay. RNA was extracted from all samples and reverse transcribed into cDNA as template for TCR sequencing. Held by TCRdb, this immuneACCESS table contains in-frame sequences only and omits some clones. Under half of the omission traces to an unresolved V gene where checked; the cause of the rest is unknown. Across this sample there are some 200,000 clones, with around 50% seen only once. The ten largest clones add up to roughly 5.3% of the sample. Material: CD8+ T cells sorted from blood. The receptors were gathered from a human donor in good health.

The V and J genes are TRBV6-5 and TRBJ2-1; D is undetermined. This CDR3 is built from 13 residues. V lost 2 bases and J 8 bases, leaving 10 bases between the germline ends. The germline V gene encodes CDR1 MNHEY and CDR2 SVGAGI. The CDR3 DNA sequence: TGTGCCAGCAGTTACCGGAACAACCATGAGCAGTTCTTC. This gives the protein CASSYRNNHEQFF.

This CDR3 is CASRLPGSGELFF. In DNA form, the CDR3 reads TGTGCCAGCAGGCTCCCAGGGTCCGGGGAGCTGTTTTTT. The chain uses TRBV2 and TRBJ2-2, with D tentatively TRBD1 (5 bases). V lost 6 bases to trimming and J lost 6 bases, with 11 bases between them. This CDR3 spans 13 amino acids. Germline V CDR1 and CDR2: SNHLY, FYNNEI.

The table lists this clone with a few counts. The genes are TRBV5-1 and TRBJ1-5; D is uncertain. CDR3 length equals 15 residues. The V end lost 1 base, the J end lost 0 bases, and 8 bases lay between the germline ends. CDR1 and CDR2 from the germline V gene are SGHRS and YFSETQ. For the CDR3, the DNA is TGCGCCAGCAGCTTGATGGGCAATAGCAATCAGCCCCAGCATTTT. Translated: CASSLMGNSNQPQHF.

This rearrangement joins TRBV4-1 to TRBJ1-5; a weak D match, TRBD1 (5 bases). V lost 1 base to trimming and J lost 6 bases, with 19 bases between them. Germline V CDR1 and CDR2: MGHRA, YSYEKL. The CDR3 has 17 residues. CDR3 region: CASSQVSGRAEGQPQHF. In DNA form, the CDR3 reads TGCGCCAGCAGCCAAGTGTCGGGCAGGGCGGAGGGTCAGCCCCAGCATTTT.

V gene TRBV15 combines with J gene TRBJ2-7; D remains ambiguous. CDR1 is LNHNV and CDR2 is YYDKDF in the germline V gene (reference sequence). Deletions cut 0 bases from V and 7 bases from J, with 13 bases between. The CDR3 spans 14 residues. Here the CDR3 reads CATSRDSTSREQYF. The DNA for the CDR3 is TGTGCCACCAGCAGAGATAGTACCAGCCGGGAGCAGTACTTC.

The chain carries TRBV23-1 and TRBJ2-7, with D possibly TRBD1 on 5 matching bases. TRBV23-1 is an open reading frame, and its role is uncertain. V was clipped by 2 bases and J by 3 bases, with 11 bases between them. This CDR3 is built from 14 residues. CDR3 amino acids: CASSQHPDNYEQYF. CDR3 DNA sequence: TGCGCCAGCAGTCAACACCCGGACAACTACGAGCAGTACTTC.

The J gene is TRBJ1-2, the V gene TRBV27, with 8 bases identical to TRBD1. The V gene's germline CDR1 is MNHEY and CDR2 SMNVEV (reference sequence). This CDR3 is built from 15 residues. The V segment lost 4 bases and the J segment 8 bases; nucleotides outside the gene matches: 12. CDR3 nucleotides: TGTGCCAGCAGTTCCGGACAGGGCCTTCTCCTGGGCTACACCTTC. Its translation: CASSSGQGLLLGYTF.

This chain uses TRBV7-9 with TRBJ2-1, with unresolved D. V shed 6 bases and J shed 8 bases, with 20 bases lying between them. The germline V gene has CDR1 SEHNR and CDR2 FQNEAQ (reference sequence). CDR3 length: 15 amino acids. The CDR3 region has the DNA TGTGCCAGCAGTCGGGTAATTCCTAGTCGGGATGAGCAGTTCTTC. It encodes CASSRVIPSRDEQFF.

This clone was counted once. V gene TRBV7-8 combines with J gene TRBJ2-6; TRBD1 aligns across 9 bases. Germline V gene data show CDR1 as SGHVS and CDR2 as FQNEAQ. The CDR3 totals 18 residues. V lost 4 bases to trimming and J lost 0 bases; unmatched junction nucleotides: 7. The CDR3 nucleotides read TGTGCCAGCAGCTCCTGGGACAGGGAAATCTCTGGGGCCAACGTCCTGACTTTC. As protein: CASSSWDREISGANVLTF.

This clone was counted only a few times. The chain employs TRBV7-9 and TRBJ2-7, with D uncertain. V lost 4 bases, J lost 6 bases, and 13 bases lay in between. CDR3 length equals 13 residues. From germline, CDR1 is SEHNR and CDR2 FQNEAQ (reference sequence). The CDR3 is CASSSPPVREQYF. Written as DNA, the CDR3 is TGTGCCAGCAGCTCCCCCCCGGTACGCGAGCAGTACTTC.

The chain recombines TRBV5-1 with TRBJ1-2; D is uncertain. Germline V gene data show CDR1 as SGHRS and CDR2 as YFSETQ. The V and J ends lost 10 bases and 8 bases respectively, with 9 bases between them. The CDR3 is 9 residues long. Here the CDR3 DNA reads TGCGCCGAGCTGGGAGGCTACACCTTC. Its translation: CAELGGYTF.

This clone was counted a few times. V gene TRBV14 combines with J gene TRBJ2-1; D uncertain. The germline CDR1 and CDR2 sequences are SGHDN and FVKESK. The CDR3 has 12 residues. The V and J ends lost 0 bases and 9 bases respectively, with 6 bases between them. Here the CDR3 DNA reads TGTGCCAGCAGCCAAGAAACCCCTGAGCAGTTCTTC. Its translation is CASSQETPEQFF.

The rearrangement links TRBV11-2 to TRBJ2-1, with D perhaps TRBD1 (5 bases). The CDR3 covers 16 residues. Trimming pared 5 bases from V and 5 bases from J, leaving 19 bases between. The germline gives CDR1 SGHAT, CDR2 FQNNGV. The CDR3 loop reads CASSEPWQGPNNEQFF. The DNA of the CDR3 is TGTGCCAGCAGCGAACCATGGCAGGGCCCCAACAATGAGCAGTTCTTC.

This clone was counted once. The chain couples TRBV15 to TRBJ1-2; D remains unclear. CDR1 is LNHNV and CDR2 is YYDKDF in the germline V gene (reference sequence). The V end lost 0 bases, the J end lost 4 bases, and 9 bases lay between the germline ends. CDR3 length: 14 residues. CDR3 region: CATSRDRETYGYTF. Written as DNA, the CDR3 is TGTGCCACCAGCAGAGATCGAGAAACCTATGGCTACACCTTC.

The chain employs TRBV11-2 and TRBJ2-1; D gene uncertain. CDR3 length equals 10 residues. V was clipped by 5 bases and J by 7 bases, with 3 bases between them. CDR1 is SGHAT, CDR2 FQNNGV, per germline. CDR3 nucleotide sequence: TGTGCCAGCAGCGGTAATGAGCAGTTCTTC. This encodes CASSGNEQFF.

This clone turned up a few times. Here the CDR3 reads CASSPAGFMNTEAFF. The DNA of the CDR3 is TGTGCCAGCAGCCCGGCCGGCTTCATGAACACTGAAGCTTTCTTT. V gene TRBV6-1 combines with J gene TRBJ1-1; the D is unclear. This CDR3 has 15 residues. CDR1 MNHNS and CDR2 SASEGT come from the germline V gene. Trimming took 6 bases from V and 0 from J, leaving 14 bases between them.

The chain joins TRBV14 to TRBJ2-5, with D hard to call. This CDR3 has 15 amino acids. V lost 0 bases and J 4 bases, leaving 12 bases between the germline ends. Per the germline V gene, CDR1 is SGHDN and CDR2 is FVKESK. CDR3 amino acids: CASSQEQPNGETQYF. The CDR3 bases are TGTGCCAGCAGCCAAGAACAGCCCAACGGAGAGACCCAGTACTTC.

This clone has only one observation. The V call is TRBV30, the J call TRBJ2-1; D might be TRBD1 (5 bases). Between the trimmed V and J ends, which lost 0 bases and 7 bases, there was a span of 10 bases. CDR1 is GTSNPN, CDR2 SVGIG, per germline (reference sequence). This CDR3 has 13 amino acids. The CDR3, as DNA: TGTGCCTGGAGTGTCAGGGATAATAATGAGCAGTTCTTC. Its translation: CAWSVRDNNEQFF.

The chain uses TRBV5-4 and TRBJ1-1, with 7 bases that match TRBD1. The CDR3 consists of 13 residues. The trim removed 4 bases at V and 7 bases at J, leaving 7 bases unmatched. Looked up from germline, CDR1 is SGHNT and CDR2 is YYREEE (reference sequence). CDR3: CASSRTGEVEAFF. The DNA for the CDR3 is TGTGCCAGCAGCAGAACAGGGGAGGTTGAAGCTTTCTTT.

This clone was seen more than once but under ten times. This specimen includes other DNA sequences encoding the same CDR3. This sequence joins TRBV4-1 and TRBJ1-1, with 7 bases identical to TRBD1. The germline gives CDR1 MGHRA, CDR2 YSYEKL. V was pared by 1 base and J by 8 bases, with 4 bases of the junction left unmatched. The CDR3 has 13 amino acids. This CDR3 is CASSQVGTAEAFF. CDR3 nucleotides: TGCGCCAGCAGCCAAGTCGGGACAGCCGAAGCTTTCTTT.

This rearrangement joins TRBV5-1 to TRBJ1-6; maybe TRBD1 (6 bases). The CDR3 runs 15 residues. The V gene lost 4 bases and the J gene lost 9 bases, with 17 bases spanning the gap. Germline CDR1 and CDR2: SGHRS and YFSETQ. This CDR3 is CASSRFTGRFSPLHF. As DNA, the CDR3 is TGCGCCAGCAGCCGATTCACAGGGCGTTTTTCACCCCTCCACTTT.

The chain joins TRBV27 to TRBJ1-1; D perhaps matches TRBD1 (5 bases). This CDR3 region has 13 residues. Per the germline V gene, CDR1 is MNHEY and CDR2 is SMNVEV (reference sequence). V lost 8 bases to trimming and J lost 1 base, with 11 bases between them. The CDR3: CASAVGPNTEAFF. CDR3 bases: TGTGCCAGCGCGGTGGGGCCGAACACTGAAGCTTTCTTT.

This clone has just one count. The gene calls are TRBV7-8 and TRBJ1-2, with TRBD1 matching over 7 bases. After removal of 5 bases from V and 1 base from J, the junction contained 7 bases not matched to a gene. The V gene's germline CDR1 is SGHVS and CDR2 FQNEAQ. This CDR3 is built from 15 residues. The chain's CDR3 is CASSVGQTVNYGYTF. Here the CDR3 DNA reads TGTGCCAGCAGCGTGGGACAGACGGTTAACTATGGCTACACCTTC.

This chain joins TRBV29-1 and TRBJ2-2; no clear D gene. The CDR3 covers 13 residues. The ends were cut back, 5 bases at V and 1 base at J, with 8 bases in the middle. CDR1 SQVTM and CDR2 ANQGSEA come from the germline V gene. The CDR3 sequence: CSVFVGNTGELFF. Here the CDR3 DNA reads TGCAGCGTTTTTGTTGGGAACACCGGGGAGCTGTTTTTT.

The chain is built from TRBV4-1 and TRBJ2-7; maybe TRBD2 (7 bases). The germline V gene encodes CDR1 MGHRA and CDR2 YSYEKL. This CDR3 has 16 amino acids. Trimming removed 0 bases at V and 1 base at J, with 13 bases between. CDR3 sequence: CASSQERGAQSYEQYF. CDR3 bases: TGCGCCAGCAGCCAAGAACGGGGGGCCCAATCCTACGAGCAGTACTTC.

The chain combines TRBV29-1 with TRBJ1-2; 7 bases line up with TRBD1. V lost 0 bases, J lost 8 bases, and 12 bases stayed unmatched. Per the germline V gene, CDR1 is SQVTM and CDR2 is ANQGSEA. There are 15 residues in the CDR3. CDR3: CSVEDPNRGSEGYTF. The CDR3 bases are TGCAGCGTTGAAGATCCCAACAGGGGCTCAGAAGGCTACACCTTC.

This clone has a handful of counts. The rearrangement links TRBV27 to TRBJ1-2; possible D gene TRBD1, 6 bases. V shed 2 bases and J shed 2 bases, with 12 bases lying between them. The CDR3 contains 15 residues. Germline V gene lookup returns CDR1 MNHEY and CDR2 SMNVEV (reference sequence). This chain's CDR3 is CASSLGIGGNYGYTF. CDR3 nucleotide sequence: TGTGCCAGCAGTTTAGGGATAGGGGGAAACTATGGCTACACCTTC.

J is TRBJ2-7 and V is TRBV4-2, with D possibly being TRBD1 (5 bases). Germline lookup yields CDR1 LGHNA and CDR2 YNFKEQ. Trimming removed 0 bases from V and 6 bases from J, with 6 bases in between. The length of the CDR3 is 12 residues. In nucleotides, the CDR3 is TGTGCCAGCAGCCAAGAGGGGCCCGAGCAGTACTTC. It codes for CASSQEGPEQYF.

This clone occurred a few times. This chain uses TRBV7-9 with TRBJ1-1; no firm D call. The CDR3 extends over 14 amino acids. The ends were cut back, 5 bases at V and 1 base at J, with 11 bases in the middle. CDR1 and CDR2 from the germline V gene are SEHNR and FQNEAQ (reference sequence). CDR3 nucleotides: TGTGCCAGCAGCCGCACTGACAAGAACACTGAAGCTTTCTTT. Translating gives CASSRTDKNTEAFF.

The chain links TRBV30 to TRBJ2-7; D gene uncertain. The CDR3 covers 12 residues. Germline CDR1 reads GTSNPN; CDR2 reads SVGIG (reference sequence). Trimming pared 1 base from V and 6 bases from J, leaving 10 bases between. The CDR3 region is CAWSELGTEQYF. CDR3 sequence (DNA): TGTGCCTGGAGTGAATTGGGAACCGAGCAGTACTTC.

The CDR3 spells CAWSVLWGTEAFF. The CDR3 coding sequence is TGTGCCTGGAGTGTACTGTGGGGCACTGAAGCTTTCTTT. This chain joins TRBV30 and TRBJ1-1, with D hard to call. Germline-derived CDR1 and CDR2 are GTSNPN and SVGIG (reference sequence). V was cut by 0 bases and J by 4 bases, with 9 bases left in between. CDR3 size: 13 residues.